This TCR beta chain was sequenced during a study of early T cells in non-severe SARS-CoV-2 infection. Study at large: Chains from this unsorted whole-blood bulk RNA could not be paired. Study-level findings and limits: VDJdb matching skewed toward anti-spike CD8 responses, missing private and CD4 specificities.

The TCR library protocol attached unique molecular identifiers to the individual cDNA molecules. MiXCR, run by TCRdb on the 5' RACE reads, gives a single entry per CDR3 protein. Here the sample spans about 80,000 distinct CDR3 sequences, over 9% being singletons. This clonotype was seen repeatedly, ten times or more. The antigen is not known. The CDR3 loop spans 16 amino acids. From germline, CDR1 is SGHRS and CDR2 YFSETQ. Trimming stripped 0 bases from V and 4 bases from J, with 16 bases between. The clonotype was recovered from an adult who was a healthcare worker with PCR-confirmed SARS-CoV-2 infection or an uninfected control (not recorded which). The source material was whole blood. The chain couples TRBV5-1 to TRBJ1-2, with unresolved D. CDR3 sequence: CASSLAIGEVPYGYTF. CDR3 DNA sequence: TGCGCCAGCAGCTTGGCCATTGGAGAGGTCCCCTATGGCTACACCTTC.